Below are 29 T cell receptor beta chains sequenced from a single sample in a study of blood T cell repertoires in COVID-19. Clones were read by immunoSEQ multiplex PCR, and TCRdb kept only the in-frame ones, dropping some. The table records 200,000 to 250,000 clones, approximately 85% of them present only once. The source material was peripheral blood. These receptors were taken from a woman between 65 and 79 years old with COVID-19, enrolled during active disease.

This rearrangement joins TRBV6-1 to TRBJ1-1; D call uncertain. With 1 base removed from V and 10 bases from J, the gap between germline ends came to 10 bases. This CDR3 is 12 amino acids long. The germline CDR1 and CDR2 sequences are MNHNS and SASEGT. This chain's CDR3 is CASSEGVVAAFF. CDR3 coding DNA: TGTGCCAGCAGTGAAGGTGTAGTTGCAGCTTTCTTT.

The chain couples TRBV5-1 to TRBJ2-1; the match to TRBD2 covers 7 bases. Germline V gives CDR1 SGHRS, CDR2 YFSETQ. The CDR3 contains 16 residues. Trimming at V came to 4 bases and at J to 9 bases, leaving 16 bases not matched to a gene. The CDR3 nucleotides are TGCGCCAGCAGCCCCTCTGGCGGGAGAGTGGGGAGTGAGCAGTTCTTC. This encodes CASSPSGGRVGSEQFF.

This clone is a singleton in its sample. J is TRBJ1-5 and V is TRBV6-2 or TRBV6-3; 10 positions match TRBD1. V shed 6 bases and J 2 bases; nucleotides not matched to a gene: 7. Germline V gives CDR1 MNHEY, CDR2 SVGEGT. This CDR3 spans 16 amino acids. CDR3 DNA sequence: TGTGCCAGCAGCCCTGACAGGGGGCGAGGCAATCAGCCCCAGCATTTT. It is translated as CASSPDRGRGNQPQHF.

The chain couples TRBV7-9 to TRBJ2-7; no reliable D call. Germline-derived CDR1 and CDR2 are SEHNR and FQNEAQ (reference sequence). CDR3 length: 13 amino acids. Trimming took 1 base from V and 7 from J, leaving 11 bases between them. The CDR3 coding sequence is TGTGCCAGCAGCTTAGTGGGCTCGCCGGAGCAGTACTTC. Protein: CASSLVGSPEQYF. Full variable domain (missing parts from reference TRBV7-9 and TRBJ2-7): DTGVSQNPRHKITKRGQNVTFRCDPISEHNRLYWYRQTLGQGPEFLTYFQNEAQLEKSRLLSDRFSAERPKGSFSTLEIQRTEQGDSAMYLCASSLVGSPEQYFGPGTRLTVT.

J is TRBJ2-2 and V is TRBV19, with D tentatively TRBD1 (6 bases). The V gene's germline CDR1 is LNHDA and CDR2 SQIVND (reference sequence). The CDR3 spans 14 residues. Trimming took 7 bases from V and 3 from J, leaving 12 bases between them. CDR3 sequence reads: CASTGVGDTGELFF. DNA of the CDR3: TGTGCCAGTACAGGGGTTGGTGACACCGGGGAGCTGTTTTTT.

The chain carries TRBV7-2 and TRBJ2-1, with 8 bases identical to TRBD2. CDR3 length equals 16 residues. The germline gives CDR1 SGHTA, CDR2 FQGNSA. V trimming: 1 base; J trimming: 4 bases; junction bases outside the gene matches: 6. CDR3 DNA sequence: TGTGCCAGCAGCTTAGATAGCGGGATGAGGTACAATGAGCAGTTCTTC. This encodes CASSLDSGMRYNEQFF.

The V and J genes are TRBV9 and TRBJ1-4; D not resolved. This CDR3 has 17 residues. Germline CDR1 and CDR2: SGDLS and YYNGEE. The V and J ends lost 0 bases and 8 bases respectively, with 20 bases between them. The CDR3 sequence is CASSVDAELLVGEKLFF. The CDR3 nucleotides are TGTGCCAGCAGCGTAGACGCGGAACTTCTGGTAGGAGAAAAACTGTTTTTT. Combining the CDR3 with reference TRBV9 and TRBJ1-4 gives the whole variable domain DSGVTQTPKHLITATGQRVTLRCSPRSGDLSVYWYQQSLDQGLQFLIQYYNGEERAKGNILERFSAQQFPDLHSELNLSSLELGDSALYFCASSVDAELLVGEKLFFGSGTQLSVL.

This rearrangement joins TRBV28 to TRBJ1-6; D possibly corresponds to TRBD1 (6 bases). From germline, CDR1 is MDHEN and CDR2 SYDVKM. This CDR3 contains 18 residues. Trimming took off 2 bases at V and 2 bases at J, with 16 bases between the two ends. CDR3 loop: CASSLGGASGTYNSPLHF. The CDR3 region has the DNA TGTGCCAGCAGTTTAGGGGGGGCTTCGGGAACCTATAATTCACCCCTCCACTTT.

This clone appeared once. The V call is TRBV28, the J call TRBJ1-1, with D possibly matching TRBD1 (5 bases). Trimming took 8 bases from V and 3 from J, leaving 13 bases between them. CDR1 MDHEN and CDR2 SYDVKM come from the germline V gene. The CDR3 is made up of 13 amino acids. CDR3 DNA sequence: TGTGCCAGCCTTGTCCAGGGTGACACTGAAGCTTTCTTT. It specifies CASLVQGDTEAFF.

The gene calls are TRBV6-5 and TRBJ2-1, with 8 bases aligning to TRBD2. Germline-derived CDR1 and CDR2 are MNHEY and SVGAGI. This CDR3 comprises 15 residues. The ends lost 6 bases at V and 4 bases at J; junction bases unmatched: 8. The CDR3 region has the DNA TGTGCCAGCAGGATAACTAGCGGAACTTACAATGAGCAGTTCTTC. As protein: CASRITSGTYNEQFF.

The V and J genes are TRBV4-2 and TRBJ2-3, with D unresolved. CDR1 is LGHNA and CDR2 is YNFKEQ in the germline V gene. Trimming shortened V by 2 bases and J by 0 bases, and 12 bases separated the two germline ends. CDR3 size: 16 residues. The CDR3 nucleotides read TGTGCCAGCAGCCAAAGAGCACTGATTAGCACAGATACGCAGTATTTT. Its translation: CASSQRALISTDTQYF.

This clone was recorded once. V is TRBV3-1 (or the pseudogene TRBV3-2) and J is TRBJ2-3; 8 bases are a match to TRBD2. Per germline, CDR1 LGHDT and CDR2 YNNKEL (reference sequence). V dropped 0 bases and J dropped 6; count of bases not matched to a gene: 11. The CDR3 loop spans 17 amino acids. The CDR3 reads CASSQDPNGRAMDTQYF. CDR3 in DNA: TGTGCCAGCAGCCAAGATCCCAACGGGAGGGCCATGGATACGCAGTATTTT.

This chain uses TRBV5-3 with TRBJ1-1; no reliable D call. TRBV5-3 is treated as an ORF (open reading frame) with a function not yet certain. V shed 8 bases and J shed 2 bases, with 19 bases lying between them. CDR3 length equals 15 residues. DNA of the CDR3: TGTGCCAGCTCTCCCGTCGAGAACTATAACACTGAAGCTTTCTTT. This sequence encodes CASSPVENYNTEAFF.

This clone showed up just a few times. The chain joins TRBV4-3 to TRBJ1-2, with 7 bases aligning to TRBD1. The germline V gene encodes CDR1 LGHNA and CDR2 YSLEER. The ends lost 3 bases at V and 5 bases at J; junction bases unmatched: 12. The CDR3 length is 16 residues. The CDR3: CASSQARGVGRYGYTF. The DNA of the CDR3 is TGCGCCAGCAGCCAGGCCAGGGGGGTGGGGCGATATGGCTACACCTTC.

This clone occurred a few times. This chain uses TRBV6-5 with TRBJ1-1, with D perhaps TRBD1 (5 bases). The CDR3 sequence is 15 residues long. V lost 6 bases and J 1 base, leaving 15 bases between the germline ends. Germline assignment: CDR1 MNHEY and CDR2 SVGAGI. The chain's CDR3 is CASRNPGLQNTEAFF. In nucleotides, the CDR3 is TGTGCCAGCAGGAACCCGGGACTGCAGAACACTGAAGCTTTCTTT.

This chain joins TRBV7-9 and TRBJ1-1; D is undetermined. V shed 4 bases and J shed 0 bases, with 18 bases lying between them. The CDR3 totals 17 residues. Germline CDR1 SEHNR, CDR2 FQNEAQ (reference sequence). The CDR3 region is CASSSDPGRLMNTEAFF. In DNA, the CDR3 is TGTGCCAGCAGCTCCGACCCGGGGAGATTGATGAACACTGAAGCTTTCTTT.

This clone was found a few times. The chain recombines TRBV29-1 with TRBJ2-2; 7 nucleotides line up with TRBD1. The V segment lost 0 bases and the J segment 4 bases; nucleotides outside the gene matches: 11. CDR1 SQVTM and CDR2 ANQGSEA come from the germline V gene. The CDR3 contains 17 residues. This chain's CDR3 is CSVEDPETGFSTGELFF. The CDR3 nucleotides are TGCAGCGTTGAAGATCCCGAGACAGGGTTCAGCACCGGGGAGCTGTTTTTT.

The chain joins TRBV7-2 to TRBJ2-7; D possibly corresponds to TRBD2 (6 bases). V was clipped by 3 bases and J by 2 bases, with 14 bases between them. Germline V lookup: CDR1 SGHTA, CDR2 FQGNSA. The CDR3 has 15 residues. The CDR3 is CASSLRGTGTYEQYF. Here the CDR3 DNA reads TGTGCCAGCAGCTTGCGGGGAACAGGAACCTACGAGCAGTACTTC.

The rearrangement uses TRBV19 and TRBJ2-7; no reliable D call. Between the trimmed V and J ends, which lost 3 bases and 6 bases, there was a span of 12 bases. The CDR3 length is 13 residues. CDR1 LNHDA and CDR2 SQIVND come from the germline V gene (reference sequence). The DNA for the CDR3 is TGTGCCAGTAGTATCAGGATCGGTAGCGAGCAGTACTTC. Residues: CASSIRIGSEQYF.

The V gene is TRBV5-6, the J gene TRBJ2-7; 7 positions agree with TRBD2. In germline, CDR1 is SGHDT, CDR2 YYEEEE. This CDR3 has 16 residues. V was clipped by 5 bases and J by 3 bases; unmatched bases: 14. The CDR3 is CASSSPTASGDYEQYF. CDR3 bases: TGTGCCAGCAGTTCCCCGACGGCTAGCGGCGACTACGAGCAGTACTTC. The variable domain in full, with the rest retrieved from reference TRBV5-6 and TRBJ2-7, is DAGVTQSPTHLIKTRGQQVTLRCSPKSGHDTVSWYQQALGQGPQFIFQYYEEEERQRGNFPDRFSGHQFPNYSSELNVNALLLGDSALYLCASSSPTASGDYEQYFGPGTRLTVT.

The gene calls are TRBV7-6 and TRBJ1-1, with TRBD1 matching 8 bases. There are 14 residues in the CDR3. V was pared by 4 bases and J by 0 bases, with 1 base of the junction left unmatched. CDR1 and CDR2 from the germline V gene are SGHVS and FNYEAQ. The CDR3 nucleotides are TGTGCCAGCAGCTGGACAGGGATGAACACTGAAGCTTTCTTT. Encoded protein: CASSWTGMNTEAFF.

There are a few counts of this clone. This chain uses TRBV7-2 with TRBJ2-1; the D gene is possibly TRBD1 (6 bases). Per the germline V gene, CDR1 is SGHTA and CDR2 is FQGNSA. The length of the CDR3 is 19 residues. The ends were cut back, 5 bases at V and 0 bases at J, with 23 bases in the middle. CDR3 DNA: TGTGCCAGCAGCCCCAGGGGAAACTCCCTTTTTGCCTCCTACAATGAGCAGTTCTTC. Translation: CASSPRGNSLFASYNEQFF. Supplemented by reference TRBV7-2 and TRBJ2-1, the full variable domain reads GAGVSQSPSNKVTEKGKDVELRCDPISGHTALYWYRQSLGQGLEFLIYFQGNSAPDKSGLPSDRFSAERTGGSVSTLTIQRTQQEDSAVYLCASSPRGNSLFASYNEQFFGPGTRLTVL.

This chain joins TRBV6-5 and TRBJ1-1, with D perhaps TRBD1 (6 bases). V lost 8 bases to trimming and J lost 0 bases, with 10 bases between them. The CDR3 runs 13 residues. CDR1 is MNHEY and CDR2 is SVGAGI in the germline V gene. Written as DNA, the CDR3 is TGTGCCAGCGAGGACAGCCTGAACACTGAAGCTTTCTTT. As protein: CASEDSLNTEAFF.

The CDR3 region is CASTPGLVVPNEQFF. The CDR3 DNA is TGTGCCAGCACCCCGGGACTAGTTGTCCCCAATGAGCAGTTCTTC. This chain joins TRBV6-5 and TRBJ2-1; 8 nucleotides line up with TRBD2. The CDR3 is 15 residues long. In germline, CDR1 is MNHEY, CDR2 SVGAGI. Unmatched junction bases numbered 11, after V lost 7 bases and J lost 6 bases.

This chain connects TRBV6-6 to TRBJ1-1; 8 bases are shared with TRBD1. Germline CDR1 is MNHNY and CDR2 is SVGAGI (reference sequence). Trimming removed 6 bases from V and 5 bases from J; junction bases left unmatched: 5. The CDR3 loop spans 13 amino acids. The CDR3 bases are TGTGCCAGCAGCCCCGGACAGGGTACTGAAGCTTTCTTT. Translating it yields CASSPGQGTEAFF.

The J gene is TRBJ2-7, the V gene TRBV28, with D hard to call. The germline V and J ends were trimmed by 2 bases and 7 bases, with 6 bases remaining between them. CDR3 length equals 11 residues. Germline CDR1 reads MDHEN; CDR2 reads SYDVKM. The CDR3: CASSLPGEQYF. Written as DNA, the CDR3 is TGTGCCAGCAGTTTACCCGGTGAGCAGTACTTC.

The chain joins TRBV7-9 to TRBJ1-1; the D gene is possibly TRBD1 (6 bases). The CDR3 has 14 residues. Per germline, CDR1 SEHNR and CDR2 FQNEAQ (reference sequence). Deletions cut 4 bases from V and 0 bases from J, with 9 bases between. The CDR3 sequence: CASSYRTVNTEAFF. CDR3 sequence (DNA): TGTGCCAGCAGCTACCGGACAGTGAACACTGAAGCTTTCTTT.

The J gene is TRBJ1-3, the V gene TRBV5-1; D ambiguous. Germline values: CDR1 SGHRS, CDR2 YFSETQ. Trimming pared 5 bases from V and 0 bases from J, leaving 12 bases between. This CDR3 has 15 residues. The CDR3 DNA follows: TGCGCCAGCAGGTGGAGCGGGAGCTCTGGAAACACCATATATTTT. Amino acids: CASRWSGSSGNTIYF.

J is TRBJ2-7 and V is TRBV2, with TRBD2 matching 7 bases. The J segment lost 0 bases and the V segment lost 7 bases, leaving 6 bases of the junction unmatched. Looked up from germline, CDR1 is SNHLY and CDR2 is FYNNEI. This CDR3 is 14 amino acids long. CDR3 residues: CASTHGGFSYEQYF. In nucleotides, the CDR3 is TGTGCCAGCACCCACGGGGGGTTCTCCTACGAGCAGTACTTC.